The T cell receptor (beta chain) under discussion was sequenced for a study of blood T cell repertoires in COVID-19. Background on the study: Some COVID-19 samples were acute and others convalescent; all came from the United States, Italy and Spain. In each case, the material was cDNA or gDNA derived from T cells, B-cell-depleted T cells, or PBMCs.

Methods used by the authors: Nucleated cell number was recorded as an estimate derived from reference gene primer amplification. The method was immunoSEQ multiplex PCR; TCRdb's version includes in-frame clones alone and lacks a portion of them. The V and J calls and clone size come from that table; D and trimming were worked out from the DNA. The sample includes about 54,000 clones, about nine tenths of them seen just once. V was trimmed by 2 bases and J by 7 bases, leaving 29 bases between them. This CDR3 has 19 residues. Germline V gene data show CDR1 as MNHEY and CDR2 as SVGEGT. The chain recombines TRBV6-2 or TRBV6-3 with TRBJ1-2; D is possibly TRBD1 (5 bases). The sequenced material came from peripheral blood. The receptor comes from a man in his fifties or sixties with active COVID-19. CDR3 protein: CASSYDTRQGVYAASGYTF. CDR3 coding DNA: TGTGCCAGCAGTTACGATACTCGTCAAGGGGTCTACGCCGCGAGTGGCTACACCTTC.